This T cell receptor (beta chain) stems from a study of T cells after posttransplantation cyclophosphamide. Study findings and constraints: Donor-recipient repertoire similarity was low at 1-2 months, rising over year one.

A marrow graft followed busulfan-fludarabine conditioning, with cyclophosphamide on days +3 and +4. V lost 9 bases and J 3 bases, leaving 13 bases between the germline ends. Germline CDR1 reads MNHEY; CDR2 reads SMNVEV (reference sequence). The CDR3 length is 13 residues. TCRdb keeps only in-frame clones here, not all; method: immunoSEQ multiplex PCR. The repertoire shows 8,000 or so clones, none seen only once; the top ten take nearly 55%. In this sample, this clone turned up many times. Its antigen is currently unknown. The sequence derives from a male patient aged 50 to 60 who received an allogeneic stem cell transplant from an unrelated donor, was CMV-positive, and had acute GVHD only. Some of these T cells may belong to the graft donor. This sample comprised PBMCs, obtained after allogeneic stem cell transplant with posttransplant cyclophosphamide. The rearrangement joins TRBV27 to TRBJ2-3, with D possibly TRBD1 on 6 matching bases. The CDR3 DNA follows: TGTGCCAGTACAACAGGGTTTACAGATACGCAGTATTTT. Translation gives CASTTGFTDTQYF.